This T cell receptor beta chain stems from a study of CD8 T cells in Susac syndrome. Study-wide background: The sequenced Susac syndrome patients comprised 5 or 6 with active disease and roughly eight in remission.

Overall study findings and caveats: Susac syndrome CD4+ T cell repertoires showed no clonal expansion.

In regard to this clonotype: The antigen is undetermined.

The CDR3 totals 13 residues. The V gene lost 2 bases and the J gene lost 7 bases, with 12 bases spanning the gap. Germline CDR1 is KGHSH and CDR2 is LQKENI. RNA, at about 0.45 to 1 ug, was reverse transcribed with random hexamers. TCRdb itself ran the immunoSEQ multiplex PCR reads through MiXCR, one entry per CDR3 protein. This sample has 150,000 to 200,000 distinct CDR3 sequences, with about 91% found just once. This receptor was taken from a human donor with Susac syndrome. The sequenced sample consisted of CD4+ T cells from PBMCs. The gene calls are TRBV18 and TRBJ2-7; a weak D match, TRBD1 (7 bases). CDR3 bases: TGTGCCAGCTCACCAGAACAGGGGAGGGAGCAGTACTTC. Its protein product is CASSPEQGREQYF.